This TCR beta chain was retrieved from a study of T cells in Graves' hyperthyroidism and ophthalmopathy (dated by TCRdb to the late 2010s). For the wider study: Peripheral blood samples were taken at the time of initial diagnosis, prior to any treatment. The study also compared thyroid tissue and blood T-cell repertoires from a handful of Graves' hyperthyroidism patients. To identify TCR V-J signatures that set the groups apart, the researchers used a discovery cohort of roughly 100 patients, made up of approximately 43 with Graves' ophthalmopathy and about 59 with stable Graves' hyperthyroidism. After blood sampling, hyperthyroidism patients were treated with methimazole at a starting dose of 30 mg daily, and ophthalmopathy patients were treated with high-dose intravenous methylprednisolone. The paper reports TCR Vbeta CDR3 sequencing of over 130 peripheral blood samples: 43 ophthalmopathy, fewer than 80 hyperthyroidism and around 17 progressor patients. The 85 to 100 discovery patients were randomly split 7:3 into training and test sets. Prospective prediction of ophthalmopathy was tested in an independent validation cohort consisting of 18 to 20 hyperthyroidism patients and more than 15 patients who later progressed to ophthalmopathy.

General study outcomes and caveats: In validation, progression to ophthalmopathy was predicted by the model with 70% to 71% sensitivity and roughly 76% specificity, a median of approximately 6.5 months before onset. Sample size was not statistically predetermined, and blinding of investigators to group allocation was not performed. Most expanded thyroid clonotypes (frequency above 0.001) were also detected in blood, suggesting blood repertoires may reflect thyroid immune responses. Ophthalmopathy was separated from stable hyperthyroidism by a 13 V-J signature model, with around 90% sensitivity and about 81% specificity obtained in cross-validation and 80%/75% obtained in testing.

Remarks on this clonotype: No cognate antigen has been identified for it. Base qualities are not provided; no much larger clone lies one nucleotide away.

Trimming takes 5 bases from V and 3 bases from J, and the germline ends sit 13 bases apart. The germline V gene encodes CDR1 SGHAT and CDR2 FQDESV (reference sequence). From the cysteine through the phenylalanine, the CDR3 covers 14 amino acids. The entry retains the CDR3 DNA only, 42 bases that are in frame from base 1. Ophthalmopathy patients had moderately to severely active disease, with a Clinical Activity Score of 3 or more, a NOSPECS grade of 4 or more, and a disease duration of less than 3 months. Any patient with an uncontrolled infection, another autoimmune disease, pregnancy or lactation was excluded. Diagnoses were based on clinical symptoms, serum thyroxine and TRAb, thyroid ultrasound and orbital computed tomography. PBMCs were separated from 10 ml of fresh peripheral blood using Ficoll-Paque density gradient centrifugation. Total RNA was extracted with Trizol reagent, and quality was checked on an Agilent 2100 Bioanalyzer.

The TCR beta CDR3 regions were amplified from the RNA transcripts. For the first round of RT-PCR on the TCR CDR3, the HTBI primer set was used together with the Qiagen OneStep RT-PCR kit. Libraries were constructed in a second round of multiplex PCR, after which size selection and purification were carried out. Sequencing of the libraries was done on an Illumina HiSeq2000 using paired-end 100 bp reads. As for the authors' bioinformatics: SOAPnuke was used to process the raw data, with reads discarded if the reads contained adapters or uncalled bases, had a mean Phred below 15, or lacked an exact constant-primer or identifier match. High-quality paired reads were merged using COPE v1.2.5, and each unique nucleotide sequence was defined as a clonotype. Clonotypes were aligned to IMGT TRBV, TRBD and TRBJ reference segments using MiTCR v1.1. Analysis was restricted to V-J combinations with a frequency above 0.0001, which covered about 99% of repertoires. A TCS score was defined as the ratio of F50 (clonal expansion) to E x V (chaos), with BLOSUM62-based TCRdist applied between CDR3 peptides within each V-J. Welch's t-statistics and random forest reduced some 510 V-J features to about 13, which were used in a naive Bayes classifier (R e1071). TCRdb reworked the public reads: Q25 trimming with fastp, MiXCR clone assembly, productive beta chains retained. Every distinct CDR3 protein forms one entry, paired with its most common genes and DNA. These V and J calls are TCRdb output, not the study's own analysis. Recorded for this sample are nearly 600,000 distinct CDR3 sequences; over 12% of them occurred a single time. Roughly 7.1% of the sample is in the top ten clones.

The source is a woman between 18 and 29 years old with Graves' ophthalmopathy. The chain uses TRBV11-1 and TRBJ1-1, and the D gene may be TRBD1, 5 bases matching. Material: blood. Here is the DNA: TGTGCCAGCAGCACCAGGGACGGTTACACTGAAGCTTTCTTT. It encodes CASSTRDGYTEAFF.